These 27 T cell receptor beta chains were sequenced from one sample in a study of molecular identifiers for immune sequencing clone quantification. TCRdb independently ran MiXCR on the PCR reads; one entry per CDR3 protein. The sample records over 600,000 distinct CDR3 sequences, about 20% being singletons. The specimen was naive CD8+ T cells from blood, with Jurkat cell RNA spiked in. The subset denotes: FACS-sorted CD8+CD4-CCR7+CD45RA+ naive T cells. All receptors come from a human donor in good health. Some libraries in this study had Jurkat cell RNA spiked in.

At least ten counts were recorded for this clonotype. The chain has TRBV7-9 and TRBJ2-1; 8 bases fit TRBD2. Germline V lookup: CDR1 SEHNR, CDR2 FQNEAQ (reference sequence). CDR3 length: 15 residues. V lost 5 bases, J lost 5 bases, and 8 bases stayed unmatched. DNA of the CDR3: TGTGCCAGCAGCGACTCTAGCGGGCCTAACAATGAGCAGTTCTTC. Translated, it gives CASSDSSGPNNEQFF.

This clonotype was seen a few times. A much larger clone is a single base away; this may be a read error. The V call is TRBV14, the J call TRBJ1-4; the match to TRBD1 covers 9 bases. The CDR3 sequence is 17 residues long. Per germline, CDR1 SGHDN and CDR2 FVKESK. The CDR3 is CASSQYIWTGATERLFF. The CDR3 DNA follows: TGTGCCAGCAGCCAGTACATCTGGACAGGGGCGACGGAAAGACTGTTTTTT. The full variable domain, its missing parts supplied by reference TRBV14 and TRBJ1-4, is EAGVTQFPSHSVIEKGQTVTLRCDPISGHDNLYWYRRVMGKEIKFLLHFVKESKQDESGMPNNRFLAERTGGTYSTLKVQPAELEDSGVYFCASSQYIWTGATERLFFGSGTQLSVL.

This clonotype was counted a single time. The CDR3 end shows no conserved phenylalanine or tryptophan, and so a read error is likely. The chain links TRBV11-3 to TRBJ1-1; the D is unclear. Germline V gene data show CDR1 as SGHNT and CDR2 as YENEEA. The CDR3 loop spans 14 amino acids. V gave up 0 bases and J gave up 4 bases, with 9 bases separating them. Here the CDR3 DNA reads TGTGCCAGCAGCTTAGAAGGGTCGAGCACTGAAGCTTTCTCT. It is translated as CASSLEGSSTEAFS.

This clonotype has at least ten counts. The CDR3, as DNA: TGTGCCAGCAGCGTCTTCCCCAAGTCTTCAGACTATGGCTACACCTTC. Translated, it gives CASSVFPKSSDYGYTF. The chain joins TRBV9 to TRBJ1-2; no clear D gene. Germline V lookup: CDR1 SGDLS, CDR2 YYNGEE. This CDR3 has 16 residues. The V end was cut by 2 bases, the J end by 3 bases, with 17 bases between.

This clonotype was picked up many times. The chain employs TRBV7-9 and TRBJ2-3; D unresolved. The V end lost 1 base, the J end lost 2 bases, and 7 bases lay between the germline ends. Looked up from germline, CDR1 is SEHNR and CDR2 is FQNEAQ (reference sequence). The CDR3 length is 14 residues. The CDR3 reads CASSLVPTTDTQYF. The CDR3 DNA follows: TGTGCCAGCAGCTTAGTTCCAACCACAGATACGCAGTATTTT. Full variable domain (rest looked up from reference TRBV7-9 and TRBJ2-3): DTGVSQNPRHKITKRGQNVTFRCDPISEHNRLYWYRQTLGQGPEFLTYFQNEAQLEKSRLLSDRFSAERPKGSFSTLEIQRTEQGDSAMYLCASSLVPTTDTQYFGPGTRLTVL.

The rearrangement uses TRBV4-3 and TRBJ1-2; TRBD1 agrees at 9 bases. The germline V gene encodes CDR1 LGHNA and CDR2 YSLEER. The CDR3 consists of 15 residues. V lost 0 bases to trimming and J lost 2 bases; unmatched junction nucleotides: 1. The CDR3 DNA reads TGCGCCAGCAGCCAAGATACAGGGGGCAACTATGGCTACACCTTC. This gives the protein CASSQDTGGNYGYTF.

There are many counts of this clonotype. This chain links TRBV7-8 with TRBJ2-3, with 9 bases fitting TRBD1. After removal of 5 bases from V and 6 bases from J, the junction contained 12 bases not matched to a gene. The length of the CDR3 is 16 residues. Germline V gives CDR1 SGHVS, CDR2 FQNEAQ. The CDR3 sequence: CASSPRTGALIDTQYF. CDR3 sequence (DNA): TGTGCCAGCAGCCCACGGACAGGGGCCCTTATCGATACGCAGTATTTT.

This clonotype was counted ten times or more. The chain uses TRBV12-3 or TRBV12-4 and TRBJ1-2; D gene ambiguous. The CDR3 extends over 13 amino acids. The V end was cut by 1 base, the J end by 0 bases, with 3 bases between. For the CDR3, the DNA is TGTGCCAGCAGTTTAGGTACTAACTATGGCTACACCTTC. Encoded protein: CASSLGTNYGYTF.

In its sample, this clonotype was seen many times. V and J are TRBV19 and TRBJ2-3; 7 nucleotides match TRBD1. Germline lookup yields CDR1 LNHDA and CDR2 SQIVND (reference sequence). V lost 5 bases to trimming and J lost 4 bases; unmatched junction nucleotides: 9. This CDR3 contains 15 residues. CDR3 residues: CASSVTGNGADTQYF. The CDR3 DNA sequence: TGTGCCAGTAGTGTGACAGGGAACGGCGCAGATACGCAGTATTTT.

Details on this clonotype: A much bigger clone sits one base away, suggesting this may be a read error. The chain joins TRBV27 to TRBJ1-2, with D unresolved. Germline lookup yields CDR1 MNHEY and CDR2 SMNVEV (reference sequence). This CDR3 is 13 amino acids long. Trimming stripped 4 bases from V and 4 bases from J, with 10 bases between. Written as DNA, the CDR3 is TGTGCCAGCAGTTCAGAGATAGCCTATGGCTACACCTTC. It specifies CASSSEIAYGYTF.

There are many counts of this clonotype. The chain is built from TRBV7-6 and TRBJ2-1, with D perhaps TRBD2 (6 bases). CDR1 SGHVS and CDR2 FNYEAQ come from the germline V gene. Trimming stripped 6 bases from V and 5 bases from J, with 17 bases between. The CDR3 has 15 amino acids. In nucleotides, the CDR3 is TGTGCCAGCAGAAGTAAGGCGGGGAGAGACAATGAGCAGTTCTTC. It translates to CASRSKAGRDNEQFF.

The table lists this clonotype with many counts. This sequence joins TRBV20-1 and TRBJ2-3; 8 nucleotides line up with TRBD2. CDR1 and CDR2 from the germline V gene are DFQATT and SNEGSKA (reference sequence). The junction had 15 bases not matched to a gene; V was cut back by 3 bases and J by 4 bases. The CDR3 extends over 17 amino acids. CDR3 region: CSARAFLGGGPADTQYF. In nucleotides, the CDR3 is TGCAGTGCTAGGGCCTTCCTCGGGGGGGGGCCGGCAGATACGCAGTATTTT.

The chain employs TRBV2 and TRBJ2-1; 8 positions agree with TRBD1. CDR3 length: 15 amino acids. The germline V gene has CDR1 SNHLY and CDR2 FYNNEI. The V gene end was trimmed by 3 bases and the J gene end by 5 bases; junction bases not matched to a gene: 6. CDR3 amino acids: CASSDRDRTHNEQFF. The CDR3 nucleotides are TGTGCCAGCAGTGACCGGGACAGGACCCACAATGAGCAGTTCTTC.

A word on this clonotype: Just one base apart from a much larger clone, this may be a read error. The V and J genes are TRBV5-3 and TRBJ2-7; a possible D gene is TRBD2 (6 bases). TRBV5-3 carries the ORF label, with uncertain function. The CDR3 has 13 residues. Written as DNA, the CDR3 is TGTGCCAGCAGCTACCGGACGGACTACGGGCAGTACTTC. Translation gives CASSYRTDYGQYF.

This clonotype was observed many times. The J gene is TRBJ1-5, the V gene TRBV27; no clear D. Per germline, CDR1 MNHEY and CDR2 SMNVEV (reference sequence). This CDR3 has 15 amino acids. V gave up 2 bases and J gave up 1 base, with 9 bases separating them. CDR3 sequence reads: CASSLDGFSNQPQHF. The DNA for the CDR3 is TGTGCCAGCAGTTTAGACGGGTTCAGCAATCAGCCCCAGCATTTT.

On this clonotype: Possible read error: a much larger clone is one base away. This sequence joins TRBV30 and TRBJ1-1, with D possibly matching TRBD1 (5 bases). Germline CDR1 is GTSNPN and CDR2 is SVGIG (reference sequence). The length of the CDR3 is 13 residues. Between the trimmed V and J ends, which lost 0 bases and 6 bases, there was a span of 11 bases. CDR3 region: CAWSVVGGAEAFF. For the CDR3, the DNA is TGTGCCTGGAGTGTAGTCGGGGGGGCTGAAGCTTTCTTT.

This chain links TRBV12-3 or TRBV12-4 with TRBJ2-2, with 8 bases aligning to TRBD1. Trimming at V came to 6 bases and at J to 6 bases, leaving 6 bases not matched to a gene. The CDR3 runs to 14 residues. CDR3 region: CASSGQGFAGELFF. The CDR3 nucleotides are TGTGCCAGCAGCGGACAGGGTTTTGCCGGGGAGCTGTTTTTT.

This chain links TRBV19 with TRBJ2-7; 10 nucleotides agree with TRBD1. Germline CDR1 reads LNHDA; CDR2 reads SQIVND (reference sequence). V lost 8 bases, J lost 2 bases, and 15 bases stayed unmatched. The CDR3 length is 17 residues. This chain's CDR3 is CASGLDRGNPGTYEQYF. CDR3 coding DNA: TGTGCCAGTGGTTTGGACAGGGGGAACCCTGGCACCTACGAGCAGTACTTC.

This clonotype was found many times. The chain carries TRBV29-1 and TRBJ1-3; D unclear. Trimming shortened V by 1 base and J by 0 bases, and 25 bases separated the two germline ends. Germline V gene lookup returns CDR1 SQVTM and CDR2 ANQGSEA. This CDR3 comprises 20 residues. The CDR3 coding sequence is TGCAGCGTTGAAGCTGGAGCGAGTCCGCTTGAAAAGAGCTCTGGAAACACCATATATTTT. Protein sequence: CSVEAGASPLEKSSGNTIYF. Full variable domain (remainder filled in from reference TRBV29-1 and TRBJ1-3): SAVISQKPSRDICQRGTSLTIQCQVDSQVTMMFWYRQQPGQSLTLIATANQGSEATYESGFVIDKFPISRPNLTFSTLTVSNMSPEDSSIYLCSVEAGASPLEKSSGNTIYFGEGSWLTVV.

This clonotype was counted a few times. Given a much more abundant clone one base away, this may be a read error. The chain links TRBV7-9 to TRBJ1-4; 7 bases are shared with TRBD1. The CDR3 sequence is 14 residues long. The V gene end was trimmed by 8 bases and the J gene end by 3 bases; junction bases not matched to a gene: 6. Germline V CDR1 and CDR2: SEHNR, FQNEAQ (reference sequence). The CDR3 DNA reads TGTGCCAGCGGCGTGGACAGGTCTAATGAAAAACTGTTTTTT. It yields the protein CASGVDRSNEKLFF.

In this sample, this clonotype turned up a few times. The CDR3 protein is CASSPDREWSYGYTF. The CDR3 coding sequence is TGTGCCAGCAGCCCTGACAGGGAGTGGAGCTATGGCTACACCTTC. The chain is built from TRBV5-5 and TRBJ1-2; 7 bases align to TRBD1. CDR3 length: 15 residues. The trim removed 4 bases at V and 4 bases at J, leaving 10 bases unmatched. Germline-derived CDR1 and CDR2 are SGHKS and YYEKEE (reference sequence).

This clonotype occurred many times. The chain links TRBV2 to TRBJ2-6, with TRBD1 matching 8 bases. J gave up 0 bases and V 0 bases, and 4 bases lay outside the gene matches. Per the germline V gene, CDR1 is SNHLY and CDR2 is FYNNEI. The CDR3 consists of 18 residues. The DNA for the CDR3 is TGTGCCAGCAGTGAAGCCTGGACAGGGCACTCTGGGGCCAACGTCCTGACTTTC. Its protein product is CASSEAWTGHSGANVLTF.

This clonotype was seen only a few times. The rearrangement uses TRBV29-1 and TRBJ1-2; a possible D gene is TRBD1 (5 bases). V dropped 0 bases and J dropped 4 bases, with 15 bases sitting between them. The CDR3 sequence is 15 residues long. Germline CDR1 is SQVTM and CDR2 is ANQGSEA. This CDR3 reads CSVEDESRALYGYTF. CDR3 nucleotides: TGCAGCGTTGAAGATGAGTCCAGGGCCCTCTATGGCTACACCTTC. Together with reference TRBV29-1 and TRBJ1-2, the CDR3 gives the full variable domain: SAVISQKPSRDICQRGTSLTIQCQVDSQVTMMFWYRQQPGQSLTLIATANQGSEATYESGFVIDKFPISRPNLTFSTLTVSNMSPEDSSIYLCSVEDESRALYGYTFGSGTRLTVV.

This clonotype was observed a handful of times. In DNA form, the CDR3 reads TGTGCCAGCAATCCGGGAGTCAATGAGCAGTTCTTC. Its translation: CASNPGVNEQFF. The V gene is TRBV6-2 or TRBV6-3, the J gene TRBJ2-1; weak D call: TRBD2 (6 bases). The CDR3 runs to 12 residues. Germline CDR1 and CDR2: MNHEY and SVGEGT. The V end was cut by 7 bases, the J end by 6 bases, with 10 bases between.

This clonotype was recorded once. V gene TRBV30 combines with J gene TRBJ1-3, with D unresolved. The CDR3 is 12 amino acids. V lost 4 bases and J lost 8, with 12 bases in between. Germline CDR1 GTSNPN, CDR2 SVGIG (reference sequence). Written as DNA, the CDR3 is TGTGCCTGGACTGGGTCGCGGGACACCATATATTTT. It translates to CAWTGSRDTIYF.

Notes on this clonotype: Given the absence of the conserved phenylalanine or tryptophan at the CDR3 end, a read error is likely. The chain uses TRBV9 and TRBJ2-2; TRBD2 matches 13 bases. Germline assignment: CDR1 SGDLS and CDR2 YYNGEE. The CDR3 consists of 16 residues. V shed 4 bases and J 7 bases; nucleotides not matched to a gene: 7. CDR3 sequence (DNA): TGTGCCAGCAGCACCGGGACTAGCGGGATAGGCGGGGAGCTGTTTCTT. This codes for CASSTGTSGIGGELFL.

This clonotype was seen repeatedly, ten times or more. The chain carries TRBV7-9 and TRBJ1-6, with D unclear. The V gene lost 3 bases and the J gene lost 8 bases, with 14 bases spanning the gap. Germline V gene sequence: CDR1 SEHNR, CDR2 FQNEAQ (reference sequence). This CDR3 is 15 amino acids long. CDR3 protein: CASSFGPLADSPLHF. CDR3 in DNA: TGTGCCAGCAGCTTTGGGCCCCTGGCGGATTCACCCCTCCACTTT.